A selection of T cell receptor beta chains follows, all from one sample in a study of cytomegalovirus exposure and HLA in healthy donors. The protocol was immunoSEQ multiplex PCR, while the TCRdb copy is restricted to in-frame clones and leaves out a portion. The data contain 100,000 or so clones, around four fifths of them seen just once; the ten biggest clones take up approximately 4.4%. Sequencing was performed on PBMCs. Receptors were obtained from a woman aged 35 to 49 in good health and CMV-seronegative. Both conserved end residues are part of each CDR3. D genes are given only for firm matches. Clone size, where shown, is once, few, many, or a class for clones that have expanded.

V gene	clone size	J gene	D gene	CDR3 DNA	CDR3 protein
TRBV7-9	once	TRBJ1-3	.	TGTGCCAGCAGCCCCTCGGGGGGAGACACCATATATTTT	CASSPSGGDTIYF
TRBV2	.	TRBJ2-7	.	TGTGCCAGCACCGGGGGTCGGCGGGAGCAGTACTTC	CASTGGRREQYF
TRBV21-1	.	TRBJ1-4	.	TGTGCCAGCTTTCGGATAGGACAGTTAAAAAATGAAAAACTGTTTTTT	CASFRIGQLKNEKLFF
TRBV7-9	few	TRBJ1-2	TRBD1	TGTGCCGGGGACAGGGAGAGCAATGGCTACACCTTC	CAGDRESNGYTF
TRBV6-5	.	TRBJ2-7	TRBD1	TGTGCCAGCAGTTACTTTGTGACAGGGGGCGCCGAGCAGTACTTC	CASSYFVTGGAEQYF
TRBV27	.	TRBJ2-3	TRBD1	TGTGCCAGCAGTTTACAGGGGGCGCGCACAGATACGCAGTATTTT	CASSLQGARTDTQYF
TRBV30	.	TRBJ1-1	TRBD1	TGTGCCTGGAGTGGACAAGGGGGCGCTTCCACTGAAGCTTTCTTT	CAWSGQGGASTEAFF
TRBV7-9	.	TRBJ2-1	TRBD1	TGTGCCAGCAGCGCTCGAGGGGGCCACAACGTATGGCAGTTCTTC	CASSARGGHNVWQFF
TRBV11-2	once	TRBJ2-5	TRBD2	TGTGCCAGCACTCACACTGCGGGGGGCAAAGAGACCCAGTACTTC	CASTHTAGGKETQYF
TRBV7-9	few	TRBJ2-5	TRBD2	TGTGCCAGCACCTTAGGGAGGGAGGGGTCATCCGAGACCCAGTACTTC	CASTLGREGSSETQYF
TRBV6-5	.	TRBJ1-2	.	TGTGCCAGCAGTTACTCGAGTGTGGTCTCGGGCTATGGCTACACCTTC	CASSYSSVVSGYGYTF
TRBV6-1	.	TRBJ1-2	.	TGTGCCAGCAGGGATACCAGACTCGCTGGTTATGGCTACACCTTC	CASRDTRLAGYGYTF
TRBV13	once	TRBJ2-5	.	TGTGCCAGCAGCGTAATACGGGAAGACGTAAAAGAGACCCAGTACTTC	CASSVIREDVKETQYF
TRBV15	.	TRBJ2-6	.	TGTGCCACCAGCCCGCCTGGGAGCACTGGGGCCAACGTCCTGACTTTC	CATSPPGSTGANVLTF
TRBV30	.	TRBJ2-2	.	TGTGCCTGGAACCAGGACACAAACACCGGGGAGCTGTTTTTT	CAWNQDTNTGELFF
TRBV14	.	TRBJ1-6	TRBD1	TGTGCCAGCAGCCAAAGACAGGGACTGCCCAGGAATTCACCCCTCCACTTT	CASSQRQGLPRNSPLHF
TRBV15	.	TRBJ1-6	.	TGTGCCACCAAAAAGAGCTCCTATAATTCACCCCTCCACTTT	CATKKSSYNSPLHF
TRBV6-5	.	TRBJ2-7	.	TGTGCCAGCAACGGGCGGGGCCACGAGCAGTACTTC	CASNGRGHEQYF
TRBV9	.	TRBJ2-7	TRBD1	TGTGCCAGCAGCGCAGGACAGGGAATGAGCTCCTACGAGCAGTACTTC	CASSAGQGMSSYEQYF
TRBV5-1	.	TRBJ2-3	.	TGCGCCAGCAGCCTGTCCGTTAGCGGTAGCACAGATACGCAGTATTTT	CASSLSVSGSTDTQYF
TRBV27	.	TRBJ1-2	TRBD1	TGTGCCAGCAGAAGTGCGGGACAGGGGGCGCGAGGCTACACCTTC	CASRSAGQGARGYTF
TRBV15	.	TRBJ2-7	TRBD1	TGTGCCACCAGCAGAGATCCGACAGGGGAAGGGAGCGAGCAGTACTTC	CATSRDPTGEGSEQYF
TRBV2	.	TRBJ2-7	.	TGTGCCAGCAGTGATTTGGGGGGGCACTACGAGCAGTACTTC	CASSDLGGHYEQYF
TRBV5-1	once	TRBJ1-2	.	TGCGCCAGCAGCTTGGACAGGGACTATGGCTACACCTTC	CASSLDRDYGYTF
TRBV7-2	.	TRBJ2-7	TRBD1	TGTGCCAGCAGCCCAGCCGGGACAGCCGCCTACGAGCAGTACTTC	CASSPAGTAAYEQYF
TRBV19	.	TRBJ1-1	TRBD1	TGTGCCAGTAGTGTTGGACAGGGGTTGAGGACTGAAGCTTTCTTT	CASSVGQGLRTEAFF
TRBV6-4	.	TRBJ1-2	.	TGTGCCAGCATTAACCGTGAGAGGGCTTATGGCTACACCTTC	CASINRERAYGYTF
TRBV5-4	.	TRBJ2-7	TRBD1	TGTGCCAGCAGCTTGGGGGGGACAGGGGCTCCCTACGAGCAGTACTTC	CASSLGGTGAPYEQYF
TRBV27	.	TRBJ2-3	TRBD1	TGTGCCAGCAGCAGGGGGCCCACAGATACGCAGTATTTT	CASSRGPTDTQYF
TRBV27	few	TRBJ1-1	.	TGTGCCAGCAGTTTATACCCTACAGGGAACACTGAAGCTTTCTTT	CASSLYPTGNTEAFF
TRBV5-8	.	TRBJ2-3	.	TGTGCCAGCAGCCCCGGGGGGCCGTATTTT	CASSPGGPYF
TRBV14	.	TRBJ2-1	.	TGTGCCAGCAGCCAAGATAATCCCGACAATGAGCAGTTCTTC	CASSQDNPDNEQFF
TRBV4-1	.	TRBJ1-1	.	TGCGCCAGCAGCCACGTGGACAGACCCCTTTTCGTGAACACTGAAGCTTTCTTT	CASSHVDRPLFVNTEAFF
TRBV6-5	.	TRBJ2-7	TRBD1	TGTGCCAGCAAAAACGGACAGGGTCTCTACGAGCAGTACTTC	CASKNGQGLYEQYF
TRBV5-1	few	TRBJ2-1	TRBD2	TGCGCCAGCAGCCTAACTAGCGGGGGCTCCTACAATGAGCAGTTCTTC	CASSLTSGGSYNEQFF
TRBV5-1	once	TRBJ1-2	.	TGCGCCAGCAGCGGAACTACGAACTATGGCTACACCTTC	CASSGTTNYGYTF